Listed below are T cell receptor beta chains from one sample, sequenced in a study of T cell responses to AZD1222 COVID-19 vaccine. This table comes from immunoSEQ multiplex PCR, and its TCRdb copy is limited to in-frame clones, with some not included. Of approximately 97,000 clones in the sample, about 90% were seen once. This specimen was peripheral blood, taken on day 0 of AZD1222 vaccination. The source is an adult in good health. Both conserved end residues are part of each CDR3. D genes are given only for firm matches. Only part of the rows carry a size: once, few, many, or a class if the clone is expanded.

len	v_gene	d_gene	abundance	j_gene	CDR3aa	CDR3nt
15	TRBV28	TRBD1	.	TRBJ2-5	CASSLGQAYQETQYF	TGTGCCAGCAGTTTGGGACAGGCGTACCAAGAGACCCAGTACTTC
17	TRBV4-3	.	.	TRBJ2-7	CASSQDRGRAGSYEQYF	TGCGCCAGCAGCCAAGACCGAGGCAGGGCCGGCTCCTACGAGCAGTACTTC
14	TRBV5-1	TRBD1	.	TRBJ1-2	CASSLGGQGVGYTF	TGCGCCAGCAGCTTGGGTGGACAGGGGGTCGGCTACACCTTC
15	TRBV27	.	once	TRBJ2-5	CASRGMTSYQETQYF	TGTGCCAGCAGGGGGATGACAAGTTACCAAGAGACCCAGTACTTC
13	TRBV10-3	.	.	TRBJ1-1	CAISELENTEAFF	TGTGCCATCAGTGAACTTGAAAACACTGAAGCTTTCTTT
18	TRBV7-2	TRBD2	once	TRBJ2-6	CASSPWTSGPSGANVLTF	TGTGCCAGCAGCCCTTGGACTAGCGGCCCCTCTGGGGCCAACGTCCTGACTTTC
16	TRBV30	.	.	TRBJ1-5	CAWSGGGGGGNQPQHF	TGTGCCTGGAGTGGGGGTGGTGGAGGGGGCAATCAGCCCCAGCATTTT
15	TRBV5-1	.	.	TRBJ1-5	CASSLVDPAEQPQHF	TGCGCCAGCAGCTTAGTTGATCCGGCCGAACAGCCCCAGCATTTT
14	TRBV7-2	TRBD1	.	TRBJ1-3	CASSLRTGRNTIYF	TGTGCCAGCAGCCTCCGGACAGGGAGAAACACCATATATTTT
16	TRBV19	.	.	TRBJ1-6	CASSRSLDSYLSPLHF	TGTGCCAGTAGTAGAAGTTTGGACAGTTATCTTTCACCCCTCCACTTT
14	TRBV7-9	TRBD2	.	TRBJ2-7	CASSKLAGGDEQYF	TGTGCCAGCAGCAAACTAGCGGGAGGGGACGAGCAGTACTTC
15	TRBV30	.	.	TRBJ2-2	CAWSVAAMNTGELFF	TGTGCCTGGAGTGTTGCGGCCATGAACACCGGGGAGCTGTTTTTT